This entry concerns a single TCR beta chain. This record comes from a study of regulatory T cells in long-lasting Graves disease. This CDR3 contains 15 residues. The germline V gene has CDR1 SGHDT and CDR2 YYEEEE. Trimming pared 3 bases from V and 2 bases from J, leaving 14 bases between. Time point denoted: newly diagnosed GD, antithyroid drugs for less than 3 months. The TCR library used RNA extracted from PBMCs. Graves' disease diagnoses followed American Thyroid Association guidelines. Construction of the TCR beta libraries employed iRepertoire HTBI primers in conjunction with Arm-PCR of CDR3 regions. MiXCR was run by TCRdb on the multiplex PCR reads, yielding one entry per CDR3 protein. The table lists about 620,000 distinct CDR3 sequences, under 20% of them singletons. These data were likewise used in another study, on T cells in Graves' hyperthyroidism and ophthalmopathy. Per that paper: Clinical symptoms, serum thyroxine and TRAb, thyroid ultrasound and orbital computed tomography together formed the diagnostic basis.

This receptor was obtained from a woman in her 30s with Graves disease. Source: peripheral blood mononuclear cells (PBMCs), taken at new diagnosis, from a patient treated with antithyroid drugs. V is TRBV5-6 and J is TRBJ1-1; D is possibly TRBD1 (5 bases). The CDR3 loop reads CASSWVRGTNTEAFF. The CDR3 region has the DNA TGTGCCAGCAGCTGGGTACGGGGGACTAACACTGAAGCTTTCTTT.